This T cell receptor (beta chain) was profiled in a study of T cell responses to AZD1222 COVID-19 vaccine. V shed 5 bases and J 4 bases; nucleotides not matched to a gene: 7. The CDR3 runs to 14 residues. Per germline, CDR1 MDHEN and CDR2 SYDVKM. Study-wide points: In a largely white British group with more females than males, clonal diversity was possibly underestimated. Seropositive status at baseline applied to only five to seven AZD1222 recipients.

Assay: immunoSEQ multiplex PCR; the TCRdb copy retains only in-frame clones and omits some. The sample has 100,000 or so clones; about 88% are singletons. In its sample, this clone was seen once. The antigen remains unidentified. The sequence was collected from an adult who received the AZD1222 COVID-19 vaccine. The chain has TRBV28 and TRBJ1-2; 7 bases agree with TRBD1. Source: peripheral blood, taken 28 days after the second AZD1222 dose. The CDR3 region has the DNA TGTGCCAGCAGTATCGGACAGGAGGGCTATGGCTACACCTTC. It yields the protein CASSIGQEGYGYTF.